Listed below are T cell receptor beta chains from one sample, sequenced in a study of shared clonotypes between healthy human individuals. Clones were read by immunoSEQ multiplex PCR, and TCRdb kept only the in-frame ones, dropping some. The table has more than 2 million clones, around 95% seen once. The source material was naive CD4+ T cells sorted from blood. The receptors were gathered from a man younger than 30 in good health. Both conserved end residues are part of each CDR3. Clone size is stated in some rows and not others, as once, few, many or a class when expanded.

clone_size	j_call	v_call	cdr3_aa
.	TRBJ1-5	TRBV5-8	CASSRSAGTGDLQPQHF
few	TRBJ1-4	TRBV6-6	CASSFLDQGRKLFF
.	TRBJ1-3	TRBV9	CASSALGRDGNTIYF
.	TRBJ1-4	TRBV30	CAWSRGSLFEKLFF
.	TRBJ1-1	TRBV2	CASSERPLGGTEAFF
.	TRBJ2-7	TRBV7-8	CASSPDRAYEQYF
.	TRBJ2-7	TRBV7-9	CASSLEGGPHEQYF
.	TRBJ2-3	TRBV5-1	CASSLQGVSTDTQYF
.	TRBJ2-7	TRBV11-2	CASTRTDQSSYEQYF
few	TRBJ1-2	TRBV7-9	CASSSGYGYTF
.	TRBJ2-7	TRBV6-6	CASSYEGRGYEQYF
.	TRBJ2-3	TRBV5-6	CASSLNLGDGTDTQYF
.	TRBJ1-4	TRBV6-5	CASREGASEKLFF
.	TRBJ1-1	TRBV30	CAWTGRNTEAFF
.	TRBJ1-2	TRBV2	CASGDRFYGYTF
.	TRBJ1-2	TRBV30	CAWAESRIGYTF
.	TRBJ1-5	TRBV4-3	CASSQGTGQGGQPQHF
.	TRBJ2-2	TRBV2	CASNFVGPHTGELFF
.	TRBJ2-3	TRBV29-1	CSVEDWKKTQYF
.	TRBJ2-1	TRBV7-2	CASTRDGEGYNEQFF
.	TRBJ1-6	TRBV7-2	CASSPQGNSPLHF
once	TRBJ1-2	TRBV29-1	CSGGGVSGYTF
once	TRBJ2-5	TRBV18	CASSPAPSGTQYF
.	TRBJ1-4	TRBV5-7	CASSSGLHNEKLFF
.	TRBJ2-7	TRBV7-2	CASSSKYEQYF
.	TRBJ2-3	TRBV7-9	CASSTGQGWTTDTQYF